Sequencing of this T cell receptor (beta chain) was carried out in a study of blood T cells in healthy people across ages. Regarding the study as a whole: CMV status of donors was unknown, possibly confounding expanded clonotype changes.

Comments on this clonotype: Its cognate antigen is unknown.

The CDR3 loop spans 19 amino acids. Trimming cost V 0 bases and J 0 bases; bases outside gene matches: 9. CDR1 and CDR2 from the germline V gene are SGHRS and YFSETQ. Primed by a sample-barcoded 5' primer and a J-beta primer mix, a second PCR proceeded for about 6 to 12 cycles. Every cDNA molecule bore a tag from a template-switch adaptor containing 12 random nucleotides. TCRdb processed the 5' RACE reads anew with MiXCR; each CDR3 protein has one entry. The table shows about 620,000 distinct CDR3 sequences, with roughly 20% occurring only once. The receptor was isolated from a man between 65 and 85 years old in good health. The sequencing sample was made of blood. The V gene is TRBV5-1, the J gene TRBJ2-1, with 10 bases aligning to TRBD2. CDR3 nucleotide sequence: TGCGCCAGCAGCTTGGTTTTAGCGGGAGGATCGAGCTCCTACAATGAGCAGTTCTTC. Translation: CASSLVLAGGSSSYNEQFF.